Listed below are T cell receptor beta chains from one sample, sequenced in a study of cytomegalovirus exposure and HLA in healthy donors. Profiled with immunoSEQ multiplex PCR; TCRdb holds only in-frame clones, not every one. The profile covers about 130,000 clones, with about 10% appearing a single time and about 4.6% taken by the ten largest. The sample taken for sequencing was PBMCs. The receptors here all came from a woman younger than 30 in good health and CMV-seropositive. Each CDR3 is given with its conserved first and last residue. Each record gives: clone size, CDR3 length, D gene, J gene, V gene, CDR3 protein, CDR3 DNA. The D gene is left open where the match is weak. Some rows mark clone size as missing; the rest say once, few, many or name a class of expanded clone.

-,16,-,TRBJ2-1,TRBV5-6,CASSPRGGLTNNEQFF,TGTGCCAGCAGCCCGAGGGGGGGACTAACGAACAATGAGCAGTTCTTC
-,11,-,TRBJ2-1,TRBV7-9,CASSFGWAQFF,TGTGCCAGCAGCTTTGGTTGGGCGCAGTTCTTC
few,16,TRBD2,TRBJ2-1,TRBV2,CASSVGLADIYNEQFF,TGTGCCAGCAGCGTAGGACTAGCCGACATCTACAATGAGCAGTTCTTC
few,15,-,TRBJ1-3,TRBV7-9,CASSLAGGSGNTIYF,TGTGCCAGCAGCTTAGCAGGGGGCTCTGGAAACACCATATATTTT
few,12,-,TRBJ2-5,TRBV11-3,CASSHRKETQYF,TGTGCCAGCAGCCATAGAAAAGAGACCCAGTACTTC
-,17,-,TRBJ1-3,TRBV2,CASSETGGPRSGNTIYF,TGTGCCAGCAGTGAAACCGGGGGACCTCGCTCTGGAAACACCATATATTTT
-,16,-,TRBJ2-3,TRBV6-5,CASSYSRGVAEDTQYF,TGTGCCAGCAGTTACTCCCGTGGGGTAGCGGAGGATACGCAGTATTTT
few,14,-,TRBJ1-3,TRBV6-5,CASSYSNIGNTIYF,TGTGCCAGCAGTTACTCGAACATCGGGAACACCATATATTTT
few,14,TRBD2,TRBJ2-2,TRBV29-1,CSVVGSGRTGELFF,TGCAGCGTTGTTGGTAGCGGGAGAACCGGGGAGCTGTTTTTT
-,17,TRBD2,TRBJ2-5,TRBV5-1,CASSLAGGLAGRETQYF,TGCGCCAGCAGCTTGGCCGGGGGGTTAGCGGGACGGGAGACCCAGTACTTC
few,13,-,TRBJ2-1,TRBV27,CASSSIVYNEQFF,TGTGCCAGCAGTTCTATCGTCTACAATGAGCAGTTCTTC
few,12,-,TRBJ1-2,TRBV30,CAWATPRGGYTF,TGTGCCTGGGCAACCCCCAGGGGTGGCTACACCTTC
few,12,-,TRBJ2-7,TRBV13,CASSLGGNEQYF,TGTGCCAGCAGCTTGGGCGGGAACGAGCAGTACTTC
-,19,-,TRBJ2-3,TRBV13,CASSLAPSRLALHTDTQYF,TGTGCCAGCAGCTTAGCACCCTCGCGGCTAGCACTCCACACAGATACGCAGTATTTT
few,13,-,TRBJ2-7,TRBV7-3,CASSFGGPGEQYF,TGTGCCAGCAGCTTCGGAGGGCCGGGCGAGCAGTACTTC
-,15,-,TRBJ1-3,TRBV5-6,CASNQYRVSGNTIYF,TGTGCCAGCAACCAATACAGGGTCTCTGGAAACACCATATATTTT
-,17,TRBD1,TRBJ2-6,TRBV29-1,CSVDRGQHVSGANVLTF,TGCAGCGTTGACAGGGGGCAACATGTCTCTGGGGCCAACGTCCTGACTTTC
few,11,-,TRBJ1-1,TRBV28,CASSSTGVAFF,TGTGCCAGCAGTTCGACGGGGGTAGCTTTCTTT
few,13,-,TRBJ2-7,TRBV13,CASSLEISREQYF,TGTGCCAGCAGCTTGGAAATATCTAGGGAGCAGTACTTC
few,15,TRBD1,TRBJ1-1,TRBV6-6,CASSYGVTQGAEAFF,TGTGCCAGCAGTTACGGTGTGACCCAGGGGGCTGAAGCTTTCTTT
-,12,-,TRBJ2-1,TRBV19,CASKEGAREQFF,TGTGCCAGTAAGGAGGGGGCCCGGGAGCAGTTCTTC
-,14,-,TRBJ2-7,TRBV4-1,CASSQPTDSYEQYF,TGCGCCAGCAGCCAACCGACAGACAGCTACGAGCAGTACTTC
-,14,TRBD1,TRBJ2-7,TRBV27,CASSYRGTHYEQYF,TGTGCCAGCAGTTACAGGGGTACACATTACGAGCAGTACTTC
-,16,-,TRBJ2-7,TRBV28,CASSSLKAAYSYEQYF,TGTGCCAGCAGTTCACTTAAGGCGGCTTACTCCTACGAGCAGTACTTC
-,15,-,TRBJ2-7,TRBV9,CASSVNPASSYEQYF,TGTGCCAGCAGCGTAAACCCGGCTAGCTCCTACGAGCAGTACTTC
few,18,TRBD2,TRBJ2-1,TRBV11-1,CASSLGGFKAGVRDEQFF,TGTGCCAGCAGCTTAGGGGGGTTTAAAGCGGGAGTCAGAGATGAGCAGTTCTTC
-,15,TRBD1,TRBJ2-7,TRBV5-1,CASSPRQGGPYEQYF,TGCGCCAGCAGCCCGAGACAGGGGGGACCCTACGAGCAGTACTTC
-,15,TRBD1,TRBJ1-1,TRBV27,CASSQKQGVNTEAFF,TGTGCCAGCAGTCAAAAACAGGGGGTGAACACTGAAGCTTTCTTT